The 3 T cell receptor beta chains in this list originate from one sample, sequenced in a study of tumor and adjacent non-tumor tissue in lung cancer (dated by TCRdb to 2017 to 2018). Bulk unsorted tissue served as the source for RNA extraction, and RNA quality was assessed using a NanoDrop ND-1000 and an Agilent 2100. For the normal lung samples, distant non-tumor tissue was collected more than 3 cm away from the tumor edge. Preparation of the library involved multiplex PCR. Sequencing was performed on an Illumina HiSeq 2500. TCRbeta libraries were constructed through three rounds of nested PCR with primers (Table S4) according to protocols modified from ARM-PCR. TCRdb ran its own pipeline on the public reads, namely fastp trimming at Q25 and MiXCR clone calling, and kept in-frame beta chains. Each CDR3 protein appears once, grouped with its most common genes and DNA. This sample holds 90,000 to 100,000 distinct CDR3 sequences; 80% were observed only once. Of the sample, about 30% falls within the top ten clones.

The sample consisted of distant non-tumor lung tissue. The origin of the receptors is a man aged 55 to 69 with small cell lung cancer.

The rearrangement links TRBV6-2 or TRBV6-3 to TRBJ1-3; D is unclear. The V end was cut by 8 bases, the J end by 9 bases, with 11 bases between. CDR3 length: 11 amino acids. Germline CDR1 MNHEY, CDR2 SVGEGT. The CDR3 spells CASSSRSTIYF. Written as DNA, the CDR3 is TGTGCCAGCTCGTCAAGAAGCACCATATATTTT.

Details on this clonotype: Since the CDR3 does not end with the conserved phenylalanine or tryptophan, this likely comes from a read error. The rearrangement uses TRBV6-1 and TRBJ2-2, with 9 nucleotides matching TRBD2. V was clipped by 4 bases and J by 2 bases; unmatched bases: 5. In germline, CDR1 is MNHNS, CDR2 SASEGT. This CDR3 is 16 amino acids long. The CDR3 nucleotides are TGTGCCAGCAGTGGGATAGCGGGAGTAAACACCGGGGAGCTGTTTTTG. Its translation is CASSGIAGVNTGELFL.

Of note for this clonotype: Given the absence of the conserved phenylalanine or tryptophan at the CDR3 end, a read error is likely. The DNA is left out, because the CDR3 cannot be placed on it with certainty; the CDR3 is given as TCRdb lists it. The V gene is TRBV11-2, the J gene TRBJ2-7; the listed D gene, TRBD2, was not tested against the DNA. CDR1 is SGHAT, CDR2 FQNNGV, per germline. Including both end residues, the CDR3 is 15 amino acids long. The CDR3: CSSNLDSSGIYEQCL.